Presented here are 17 T cell receptor beta chains from one specimen sequenced in a study of T cells in Graves' hyperthyroidism and ophthalmopathy. Researchers took RNA transcripts and amplified the TCR beta CDR3 regions from them. Using the HTBI primer set, a first-round RT-PCR was run on the TCR CDR3. Each CDR3 protein gets one entry after TCRdb re-called the multiplex PCR reads with MiXCR. The sample lists 250,000 to 400,000 distinct CDR3 sequences; roughly an eighth were seen once. Sequencing was done on a sample of blood. The receptors derive from a woman in her 40s with Graves' ophthalmopathy.

This clonotype was found many times. This chain connects TRBV28 to TRBJ1-5, with a weak D call TRBD1 (5 bases). CDR3 size: 14 residues. Between the trimmed V and J ends, which lost 6 bases and 8 bases, there was a span of 17 bases. CDR1 is MDHEN, CDR2 SYDVKM, per germline. CDR3 bases: TGTGCCAGCAGCTCGACGGGGGGTATCAAGCCCCAGCATTTT. Residues: CASSSTGGIKPQHF.

Of note for this clonotype: A much larger clonotype is one base distant, so this may be a read error. The V and J genes are TRBV10-3 and TRBJ1-4; D is undetermined. Germline V gene sequence: CDR1 ENHRY, CDR2 SYGVKD. V shed 7 bases and J shed 5 bases, with 17 bases lying between them. CDR3 length: 15 residues. The DNA for the CDR3 is TGTGCCATCAACCCCGGACTGCTTGAAAATGAAAAACTGTTTTTT. This translates into CAINPGLLENEKLFF.

This clonotype was observed at least ten times. V gene TRBV12-3 or TRBV12-4 combines with J gene TRBJ1-3; D is unresolved. V lost 7 bases to trimming and J lost 4 bases, with 20 bases between them. The CDR3 covers 16 residues. The CDR3, as DNA: TGTGCCAGCACTCCCGATGTGAGCTCGAGAGGAAACACCATATATTTT. This sequence encodes CASTPDVSSRGNTIYF.

This chain uses TRBV14 with TRBJ2-2, with TRBD2 matching over 8 bases. The V gene's germline CDR1 is SGHDN and CDR2 FVKESK. The ends lost 4 bases at V and 6 bases at J; junction bases unmatched: 28. The CDR3 has 22 residues. This chain's CDR3 is CASSLGTAPRTAGAFRPGELFF. For the CDR3, the DNA is TGTGCCAGCAGCCTAGGAACGGCCCCTCGGACAGCGGGAGCTTTTAGACCCGGGGAGCTGTTTTTT.

The rearrangement uses TRBV5-5 and TRBJ1-1; tentative D call: TRBD1 (6 bases). Trimming removed 0 bases at V and 3 bases at J, with 9 bases between. The CDR3 has 14 residues. In germline, CDR1 is SGHKS, CDR2 YYEKEE (reference sequence). CDR3 residues: CASSLVGGDTEAFF. The CDR3 DNA sequence: TGTGCCAGCAGCTTGGTTGGGGGCGACACTGAAGCTTTCTTT.

In this sample, this clonotype turned up many times. The rearrangement links TRBV20-1 to TRBJ1-2; D uncertain. This CDR3 contains 15 residues. V was clipped by 2 bases and J by 0 bases, with 13 bases between them. Germline lookup yields CDR1 DFQATT and CDR2 SNEGSKA (reference sequence). DNA for the CDR3: TGCAGTGCTAGAAATGACAACTCGCCTAACTATGGCTACACCTTC. Its protein is CSARNDNSPNYGYTF.

J is TRBJ1-5 and V is TRBV27; 12 nucleotides agree with TRBD1. Unmatched junction bases numbered 13, after V lost 4 bases and J lost 12 bases. This CDR3 comprises 16 residues. Per germline, CDR1 MNHEY and CDR2 SMNVEV (reference sequence). CDR3 bases: TGTGCCAGCAGTTCTGCCGCTTCCGGGACAGGGGGCAACCAGCATTTT. This gives the protein CASSSAASGTGGNQHF.

This clonotype was detected only a few times. The chain recombines TRBV10-2 with TRBJ2-3, with 9 positions matching TRBD1. The CDR3 has 13 residues. Germline V gives CDR1 WSHSY, CDR2 SAAADI. The V gene end was trimmed by 8 bases and the J gene end by 4 bases; junction bases not matched to a gene: 4. CDR3 sequence reads: CASGQGSADTQYF. The DNA of the CDR3 is TGCGCCAGCGGACAGGGGAGCGCAGATACGCAGTATTTT.

The chain recombines TRBV5-6 with TRBJ2-6, with D possibly TRBD2 on 6 matching bases. The V gene lost 2 bases and the J gene lost 0 bases, with 12 bases spanning the gap. This CDR3 is 17 amino acids long. Germline CDR1 and CDR2: SGHDT and YYEEEE. As DNA, the CDR3 is TGTGCCAGCAGCTTCCCAGTCGGGGGCTCTGGGGCCAACGTCCTGACTTTC. Residues: CASSFPVGGSGANVLTF.

The chain is built from TRBV6-1 and TRBJ2-5; weak D call: TRBD1 (5 bases). Germline V gives CDR1 MNHNS, CDR2 SASEGT. V lost 3 bases, J lost 4 bases, and 9 bases lay in between. This CDR3 contains 13 residues. The DNA of the CDR3 is TGTGCCAGCAGTGAGGTGGGGCGAGAGACCCAGTACTTC. Translated: CASSEVGRETQYF.

This clonotype was observed many times. The chain couples TRBV24-1 to TRBJ1-5; unclear D gene. Germline loops: CDR1 KGHDR, CDR2 SFDVKD. This CDR3 contains 13 residues. The V end lost 4 bases, the J end lost 7 bases, and 10 bases lay between the germline ends. The CDR3 DNA is TGTGCCACCAGTGAAGGCGGTAAACAGCCCCAGCATTTT. It is translated as CATSEGGKQPQHF.

This sequence joins TRBV20-1 and TRBJ1-1, with a weak D call TRBD1 (6 bases). Per germline, CDR1 DFQATT and CDR2 SNEGSKA (reference sequence). This CDR3 contains 14 residues. The V gene lost 4 bases and the J gene lost 0 bases, with 12 bases spanning the gap. The CDR3 DNA is TGCAGTGCTATAACGGGGGGCCTGAACACTGAAGCTTTCTTT. Protein product: CSAITGGLNTEAFF.

This sequence joins TRBV10-3 and TRBJ2-3, with D uncertain. Per the germline V gene, CDR1 is ENHRY and CDR2 is SYGVKD. The CDR3 loop spans 14 amino acids. The ends were cut back, 5 bases at V and 2 bases at J, with 11 bases in the middle. As DNA, the CDR3 is TGTGCCATCAGTCAGATGGGGATCACAGATACGCAGTATTTT. It yields the protein CAISQMGITDTQYF.

This clonotype was seen many times. This chain connects TRBV6-2 or TRBV6-3 to TRBJ2-5, with D perhaps matching TRBD1 (6 bases). V was pared by 10 bases and J by 4 bases, with 25 bases between. CDR3 size: 16 residues. Germline lookup yields CDR1 MNHEY and CDR2 SVGEGT. CDR3 amino acids: CATTHPAAGVGETQYF. The CDR3 DNA reads as TGTGCCACCACCCACCCGGCGGCAGGGGTGGGAGAGACCCAGTACTTC.

This clonotype appeared many times. J is TRBJ2-3 and V is TRBV3-1; the match to TRBD2 covers 8 bases. The CDR3 sequence is 16 residues long. Germline values: CDR1 LGHDT, CDR2 YNNKEL (reference sequence). V lost 2 bases, J lost 1 base, and 5 bases stayed unmatched. The CDR3 bases are TGTGCCAGCAGCCAACGGCGGGGGGCCGGCACAGATACGCAGTATTTT. Protein sequence: CASSQRRGAGTDTQYF.

In its sample, this clonotype was seen many times. The rearrangement joins TRBV11-2 to TRBJ2-5, with TRBD2 matching over 8 bases. V was pared by 6 bases and J by 4 bases, with 10 bases of the junction left unmatched. This CDR3 spans 15 amino acids. Germline V CDR1 and CDR2: SGHAT, FQNNGV. CDR3 in amino acids: CASSPGTRILETQYF. The DNA of the CDR3 is TGTGCCAGCAGTCCCGGGACTAGGATATTAGAGACCCAGTACTTC.

The sample holds many counts of this clonotype. V is TRBV28 and J is TRBJ1-4; a weak D match, TRBD1 (5 bases). V lost 6 bases and J 7 bases, leaving 9 bases between the germline ends. There are 12 residues in the CDR3. The germline V gene encodes CDR1 MDHEN and CDR2 SYDVKM. This CDR3 reads CASSVGAEKLFF. DNA of the CDR3: TGTGCCAGCAGCGTAGGGGCTGAAAAACTGTTTTTT.